These T cell receptor beta chains were read from a single sample in a study of cytomegalovirus exposure and HLA in healthy donors. Sequenced by immunoSEQ multiplex PCR; TCRdb stores in-frame clones only, minus some. The top ten clones hold 0.63% of a sample with 200,000 to 250,000 clones, just over 75% of them seen once. Sequencing was performed on PBMCs. The receptors originated from a man younger than 30 in good health and CMV-seronegative. Both conserved end residues are part of each CDR3. D genes are given only for firm matches.

d_gene,v_gene,CDR3aa
NA,TRBV28,CASSLRAGAVYEQYF
NA,TRBV7-9,CASSLVTGTQAFF
TRBD1,TRBV5-1,CASSSLQGDSTDTQYF
TRBD1,TRBV2,CASSQGAELFF
NA,TRBV5-4,CASSADSHTGELFF
NA,TRBV18,CASSPDSLRHGYTF
TRBD1,TRBV19,CASRGFGTEETQYF
TRBD1,TRBV19,CASSTRDRGKYEQYF
TRBD2,TRBV6-4,CATKGVAGGNEQFF
NA,TRBV11-2,CASTSGWSDTQYF
TRBD1,TRBV27,CASSPGTGNTEAFF
NA,TRBV20-1,CSVGGIGYTF
NA,TRBV11-2,CASSLSDRNYEQYF
TRBD1,TRBV28,CASTSGTAAYEQYF
NA,TRBV29-1,CSANEAGNYEQYF
NA,TRBV15,CATSRAAGGTEAFF
TRBD1,TRBV5-5,CASSGYGTEYTEAFF
TRBD2,TRBV30,CAWSQHRPAGVEQYF
TRBD1,TRBV18,CASSQRDSLTDTQYF
NA,TRBV6-5,CASSRTGSNQPQHF
NA,TRBV6-5,CASSYSIGSTDTQYF
TRBD2,TRBV6-6,CASSGLAGDNEQFF
TRBD1,TRBV2,CASTEDRGYEQYF
NA,TRBV19,CASSIDGDQPQHF
TRBD1,TRBV28,CASSPGTANTEAFF
TRBD1,TRBV27,CASSYGQGSHDEQYF
TRBD2,TRBV6-1,CASKEEGGLFYEQYF
TRBD1,TRBV4-1,CASSQGQGASYEQYF
NA,TRBV5-4,CASSLYPEGYTF
TRBD1,TRBV6-5,CASSYGQGAYEQYF
TRBD2,TRBV27,CASSLSGTSGYEQYF
NA,TRBV28,CASSSGGATSGNTIYF
TRBD1,TRBV28,CASSFQGGTEAFF
TRBD1,TRBV9,CASRGGQGHTGELFF
TRBD2,TRBV6-5,CASSYSSSGGDNEQFF
NA,TRBV19,CASSTTVNTEAFF
NA,TRBV29-1,CSVRPGTDTQYF
NA,TRBV6-9,CASSHSVLRSTDTQYF
NA,TRBV29-1,CSVPRQNISGANVLTF
TRBD2,TRBV2,CASSMGLAGSSYEQYF
TRBD1,TRBV5-1,CASSFGQGNEKLFF
TRBD2,TRBV28,CASRTSGRYEQYF
NA,TRBV4-1,CASSPNGLALGSNEQFF
TRBD2,TRBV2,CASGTSGPVEQYF
TRBD1,TRBV6-1,CASSDRGQGDSPLHF
TRBD2,TRBV11-2,CASSPLAGAGEQYF
NA,TRBV7-8,CVSSLDGNYEQYF
NA,TRBV7-7,CASSLLSPGSYNEQFF
TRBD1,TRBV25-1,CASSTGDRAGKLFF
NA,TRBV5-6,CASSPGQTQRTDTQYF
TRBD2,TRBV5-6,CASGYGTSIYEQYF
NA,TRBV12-5,CASGPGAYEQYF
NA,TRBV7-7,CASSLAHRTEQYF
NA,TRBV7-9,CASSPSRNTGELFF